The clone carrying this T cell receptor (beta chain) occurred once. This sample is drawn from a study of T cells after posttransplantation cyclophosphamide. Produced via immunoSEQ multiplex PCR; TCRdb's table is partial and in-frame only. The table has 47,000 or so clones, 92% seen once. The germline gives CDR1 LNHDA, CDR2 SQIVND (reference sequence). The CDR3 is 13 amino acids. The J segment lost 10 bases and the V segment lost 7 bases, leaving 6 bases of the junction unmatched. The TCR was taken from a woman in her forties or fifties in good health and a related stem cell transplant donor. The genes are TRBV19 and TRBJ1-6, with 8 positions matching TRBD1. Sequenced input: PBMCs. CDR3 nucleotide sequence: TGTGCCAGTAAACAACAGGGGGGATCACCCCTCCACTTT. It translates to CASKQQGGSPLHF.